These 29 T cell receptor beta chains came from one sample sequenced in a study of T-cell memory formation after mild COVID-19. Using its own MiXCR run on the 5' RACE reads, TCRdb lists one record per CDR3 protein. The sample records about 90,000 distinct CDR3 sequences, around 15% being singletons. Sequenced: PBMCs or a T cell subset sorted from them (not recorded which). These receptors originate from a man aged 18 to 29 who had mild COVID-19 (a few samples of this study predate the infection). Cell type and time point are not known.

Here the CDR3 reads CASSVGLASYNEQFF. In DNA form, the CDR3 reads TGTGCCAGCAGCGTAGGACTAGCGAGCTACAATGAGCAGTTCTTC. This rearrangement joins TRBV7-8 to TRBJ2-1, with 9 bases matching TRBD2. The V gene's germline CDR1 is SGHVS and CDR2 FQNEAQ. This CDR3 is 15 amino acids long. V was pared by 5 bases and J by 3 bases, with 5 bases of the junction left unmatched.

This clonotype has just a few counts. This chain links TRBV4-2 with TRBJ2-1, with D tentatively TRBD2 (6 bases). The ends were cut back, 4 bases at V and 8 bases at J, with 9 bases in the middle. Germline CDR1 and CDR2: LGHNA and YNFKEQ. The CDR3 length is 12 residues. The chain's CDR3 is CASSPGGHEQFF. CDR3 in DNA: TGTGCCAGCAGCCCCGGAGGGCATGAGCAGTTCTTC.

The V call is TRBV6-9, the J call TRBJ2-7; no clear D gene. The germline V and J ends were trimmed by 2 bases and 3 bases, with 14 bases remaining between them. The CDR3 consists of 15 residues. Germline CDR1 MNHGY, CDR2 SVAAGI. The CDR3 nucleotides are TGTGCCAGCAGTTATATGGCCGGTGCGGACTACGAGCAGTACGTC. Its translation: CASSYMAGADYEQYV.

The chain carries TRBV27 and TRBJ2-7; TRBD1 might be the D (5 bases). The CDR3 consists of 15 residues. Germline CDR1 is MNHEY and CDR2 is SMNVEV (reference sequence). Deletions cut 6 bases from V and 3 bases from J, with 18 bases between. The CDR3 DNA reads as TGTGCCAGCAGGCCACGACAGACGCCATTCTACGAGCAGTACTTC. This translates into CASRPRQTPFYEQYF.

This sequence joins TRBV4-1 and TRBJ1-2; D is uncertain. V was clipped by 0 bases and J by 3 bases, with 8 bases between them. Germline lookup yields CDR1 MGHRA and CDR2 YSYEKL. The CDR3 runs 14 residues. The DNA of the CDR3 is TGCGCCAGCAGCCAAGATTCCGGGTACTATGGCTACACCTTC. Its translation: CASSQDSGYYGYTF.

The chain employs TRBV15 and TRBJ1-2, with 7 bases fitting TRBD1. Germline lookup yields CDR1 LNHNV and CDR2 YYDKDF (reference sequence). Trimming took 0 bases from V and 5 from J; bases not matched to a gene: 6. The CDR3 totals 15 residues. The CDR3 nucleotides read TGTGCCACCAGCAGAGAATCGGGACAGAAATATGGCTACACCTTC. Encoded protein: CATSRESGQKYGYTF.

This clonotype was seen a handful of times. The V gene is TRBV27, the J gene TRBJ2-3; perhaps D is TRBD1 or TRBD2 (5 bases each). Trimming took 4 bases from V and 0 from J, leaving 8 bases between them. The CDR3 is 14 amino acids. Germline V CDR1 and CDR2: MNHEY, SMNVEV (reference sequence). CDR3 in DNA: TGTGCCAGCAGTTCGGGACCTAGCACAGATACGCAGTATTTT. Amino acid sequence: CASSSGPSTDTQYF.

This clonotype has ten or more counts. This sequence joins TRBV4-2 and TRBJ2-5; D is undetermined. The ends were cut back, 0 bases at V and 1 base at J, with 12 bases in the middle. The length of the CDR3 is 16 residues. CDR1 LGHNA and CDR2 YNFKEQ come from the germline V gene. In DNA, the CDR3 is TGTGCCAGCAGCCAAGAAGTCGGGCCTAGCCAAGAGACCCAGTACTTC. This gives the protein CASSQEVGPSQETQYF.

V and J are TRBV5-8 and TRBJ2-2; maybe TRBD1 (5 bases). The CDR3 loop spans 17 amino acids. Trimming removed 1 base from V and 1 base from J, with 14 bases in between. Germline-derived CDR1 and CDR2 are SGHTS and YDEGEE. The CDR3 loop reads CASSLKIGVGNTGELFF. CDR3 DNA: TGTGCCAGCAGCTTGAAGATAGGGGTCGGGAACACCGGGGAGCTGTTTTTT.

Only a few counts were recorded for this clonotype. The chain recombines TRBV7-8 with TRBJ2-3; 9 nucleotides align to TRBD1. CDR1 and CDR2 from the germline V gene are SGHVS and FQNEAQ. The CDR3 contains 12 residues. V dropped 4 bases and J dropped 8; count of bases not matched to a gene: 1. CDR3 region: CASSWDRATQYF. The DNA for the CDR3 is TGTGCCAGCAGCTGGGACAGGGCTACGCAGTATTTT.

This chain connects TRBV15 to TRBJ1-5; D unresolved. The CDR3 consists of 15 residues. With 0 bases removed from V and 4 bases from J, the gap between germline ends came to 10 bases. Per the germline V gene, CDR1 is LNHNV and CDR2 is YYDKDF (reference sequence). The CDR3 is CATSRERLGNQPQHF. DNA for the CDR3: TGTGCCACCAGCAGAGAAAGGCTCGGTAATCAGCCCCAGCATTTT.

There are a few counts of this clonotype. CDR3 bases: TGTGCCAGCAGCGCTCGGACAGGGGGCCCGAACACCGGGGAGCTGTTTTTT. Translating it yields CASSARTGGPNTGELFF. This rearrangement joins TRBV7-3 to TRBJ2-2; 11 bases are shared with TRBD1. The ends lost 5 bases at V and 0 bases at J; junction bases unmatched: 5. This CDR3 is 17 amino acids long. Germline V gene lookup returns CDR1 SGHTA and CDR2 FQGTGA.

The chain links TRBV27 to TRBJ2-3; no clear D gene. Trimming pared 5 bases from V and 5 bases from J, leaving 17 bases between. Germline V gene sequence: CDR1 MNHEY, CDR2 SMNVEV (reference sequence). The CDR3 is 15 amino acids. The CDR3 DNA sequence: TGTGCCAGCAGTCCCCGAGTGGCGGTTAGAGATACGCAGTATTTT. Translating it yields CASSPRVAVRDTQYF.

This clonotype showed up just a few times. The genes are TRBV27 and TRBJ1-2; 8 bases are a match to TRBD1. The germline V gene has CDR1 MNHEY and CDR2 SMNVEV (reference sequence). CDR3 size: 14 residues. After removal of 5 bases from V and 0 bases from J, the junction contained 2 bases not matched to a gene. CDR3: CASSPDRANYGYTF. In nucleotides, the CDR3 is TGTGCCAGCAGTCCGGACAGGGCTAACTATGGCTACACCTTC.

The CDR3 region has the DNA TGTGCCAGCAGCCAAGACTATCAGGGGAGGCCTCTGGCCGGGGAGCTGTTTTTT. The encoded protein is CASSQDYQGRPLAGELFF. V and J are TRBV3-1 and TRBJ2-2, with D perhaps matching TRBD1 or TRBD2 (6 bases each). The CDR3 covers 18 residues. Trimming left V 0 bases short and J 6 bases short, with 20 bases between. Germline CDR1 LGHDT, CDR2 YNNKEL (reference sequence).

This clonotype was seen more than once but under ten times. This sequence joins TRBV7-9 and TRBJ1-6; 8 nucleotides agree with TRBD1. Germline CDR1 and CDR2: SEHNR and FQNEAQ (reference sequence). CDR3 length equals 17 residues. The ends lost 6 bases at V and 6 bases at J; junction bases unmatched: 13. CDR3 DNA: TGTGCCAGCAGTGGACCGACAGGGGAGGGATTTAATTCACCCCTCCACTTT. Protein: CASSGPTGEGFNSPLHF.

V is TRBV12-3 or TRBV12-4 and J is TRBJ2-7; 9 nucleotides agree with TRBD1. The CDR3 has 14 residues. The V segment lost 7 bases and the J segment 5 bases; nucleotides outside the gene matches: 9. The CDR3 is CASTEGQGINEQYF. CDR3 coding DNA: TGTGCCAGCACCGAGGGACAGGGAATAAACGAGCAGTACTTC.

This clonotype was counted between two and nine times. The V call is TRBV9, the J call TRBJ2-7; D call uncertain. The V end was cut by 3 bases, the J end by 0 bases, with 10 bases between. CDR1 is SGDLS, CDR2 YYNGEE, per germline. The CDR3 is made up of 14 amino acids. The CDR3 bases are TGTGCCAGCAGCGCCGACTCAAGCTCCTACGAGCAGTACTTC. It translates to CASSADSSSYEQYF.

The sample holds a few counts of this clonotype. The chain employs TRBV7-9 and TRBJ2-5, with TRBD2 matching 7 bases. J gave up 5 bases and V 1 base, and 4 bases lay outside the gene matches. There are 14 residues in the CDR3. Germline CDR1 is SEHNR and CDR2 is FQNEAQ (reference sequence). The CDR3 reads CASSLDTGRETQYF. The CDR3 DNA reads as TGTGCCAGCAGCTTAGATACCGGGAGGGAGACCCAGTACTTC.

In its sample, this clonotype was seen a few times. J is TRBJ2-3 and V is TRBV11-2; D unclear. The CDR3 spans 15 residues. Trimming took 1 base from V and 6 from J, leaving 14 bases between them. CDR1 SGHAT and CDR2 FQNNGV come from the germline V gene. The DNA for the CDR3 is TGTGCCAGCAGCTTAGCTGGGTCGTATGCGGATACGCAGTATTTT. Translating it yields CASSLAGSYADTQYF.

This clonotype was detected many times. This chain connects TRBV7-3 to TRBJ2-1; TRBD2 agrees at 7 bases. Losses at the gene ends were 4 bases for V and 4 bases for J; bases not matched to a gene: 10. CDR3 length equals 16 residues. Germline V gene lookup returns CDR1 SGHTA and CDR2 FQGTGA. The CDR3 region has the DNA TGTGCCAGCAGCTACGAGGGGACTACAATTTACAATGAGCAGTTCTTC. Its translation is CASSYEGTTIYNEQFF. The full variable domain, completed using reference TRBV7-3 and TRBJ2-1, is GAGVSQTPSNKVTEKGKYVELRCDPISGHTALYWYRQSLGQGPEFLIYFQGTGAADDSGLPNDRFFAVRPEGSVSTLKIQRTERGDSAVYLCASSYEGTTIYNEQFFGPGTRLTVL.

CDR3 in DNA: TGTGCCACCAGCAAACGACAGGCCAAGACCTATGGCTACACCTTC. This codes for CATSKRQAKTYGYTF. The rearrangement uses TRBV15 and TRBJ1-2; D is possibly TRBD1 (6 bases). The V end was cut by 4 bases, the J end by 4 bases, with 16 bases between. The CDR3 consists of 15 residues. The germline V gene has CDR1 LNHNV and CDR2 YYDKDF (reference sequence). Full variable domain (rest looked up from reference TRBV15 and TRBJ1-2): DAMVIQNPRYQVTQFGKPVTLSCSQTLNHNVMYWYQQKSSQAPKLLFHYYDKDFNNEADTPDNFQSRRPNTSFCFLDIRSPGLGDTAMYLCATSKRQAKTYGYTFGSGTRLTVV.

This clonotype was detected a few times. At one of its ends the junction is not consistent with the germline gene, which may arise from a read error. The rearrangement links TRBV4-1 to TRBJ1-3, with D possibly matching TRBD1 (5 bases). The germline CDR1 and CDR2 sequences are MGHRA and YSYEKL. CDR3 size: 12 residues. This chain's CDR3 is CASGLGGNTMYF. DNA for the CDR3: TGCGCCAGCGGCCTCGGGGGAAACACCATGTATTTT.

The chain combines TRBV7-3 with TRBJ2-3, with 8 bases lining up with TRBD1. The germline V gene encodes CDR1 SGHTA and CDR2 FQGTGA. The CDR3 is made up of 15 amino acids. Trimming at V came to 6 bases and at J to 0 bases, leaving 5 bases not matched to a gene. CDR3 amino acids: CASSSTGASTDTQYF. Here the CDR3 DNA reads TGTGCCAGCAGTTCGACAGGGGCCAGCACAGATACGCAGTATTTT.

This clonotype was counted only a few times. The chain uses TRBV28 and TRBJ1-1; the D gene is possibly TRBD1 (6 bases). The CDR3 consists of 15 residues. V was cut by 1 base and J by 4 bases, with 13 bases left in between. Germline assignment: CDR1 MDHEN and CDR2 SYDVKM. The CDR3 protein is CASSLLHREVTEAFF. DNA for the CDR3: TGTGCCAGCAGTTTATTACACAGGGAGGTCACTGAAGCTTTCTTT.

There are a few counts of this clonotype. The chain's CDR3 is CSATTGQETQYF. CDR3 nucleotide sequence: TGCAGTGCTACGACAGGCCAAGAGACCCAGTACTTC. The chain is built from TRBV20-1 and TRBJ2-5; D perhaps matches TRBD1 (6 bases). Trimming took off 4 bases at V and 1 base at J, with 7 bases between the two ends. This CDR3 comprises 12 residues. Germline CDR1 is DFQATT and CDR2 is SNEGSKA (reference sequence).

This clonotype has only a few counts. CDR3: CASSPATSGGPRQYF. The CDR3 bases are TGTGCCAGCAGCCCGGCGACTAGCGGGGGGCCGAGGCAGTACTTC. The gene calls are TRBV6-2 or TRBV6-3 and TRBJ2-7; 13 bases agree with TRBD2. V gave up 6 bases and J gave up 9 bases; unmatched junction bases: 11. This CDR3 is built from 15 residues. Germline CDR1 reads MNHEY; CDR2 reads SVGEGT.

This clonotype was observed a handful of times. The genes are TRBV25-1 and TRBJ2-7; 8 nucleotides line up with TRBD2. This CDR3 is 13 amino acids long. Per the germline V gene, CDR1 is MGHDK and CDR2 is SYGVNS. The junction had 5 bases not matched to a gene; V was cut back by 4 bases and J by 6 bases. CDR3 DNA: TGTGCCAGCAGTGGGCCTCGGGGGGGCGAGCAGTACGTC. Translated, it gives CASSGPRGGEQYV.

Only a few counts were recorded for this clonotype. This sequence joins TRBV4-1 and TRBJ2-1, with TRBD1 as a possible D gene (6 bases). The CDR3 runs to 17 residues. Trimming removed 4 bases from V and 0 bases from J, with 16 bases in between. Germline loops: CDR1 MGHRA, CDR2 YSYEKL. The CDR3 region has the DNA TGCGCCAGCAGCCTTCCCGGGACACTGAGCTCCTACAATGAGCAGTTCTTC. Translating gives CASSLPGTLSSYNEQFF.